This TCR beta chain was obtained from a study of T cell changes during pregnancy in multiple sclerosis. The data were produced by immunoSEQ multiplex PCR, yet TCRdb's version contains in-frame clones alone and is incomplete. Among about 24,000 clones, 70% to 90% were seen once, and the ten largest hold about 0.68%. Looked up from germline, CDR1 is SGHKS and CDR2 is YYEKEE (reference sequence). This CDR3 has 14 residues. V gave up 2 bases and J gave up 2 bases; unmatched junction bases: 2. This TCR was recovered from a female donor in good health, enrolled as a control in a pregnancy study. The V call is TRBV5-5, the J call TRBJ1-1; 8 bases agree with TRBD1. Sequencing used CD4+ T cells from peripheral blood mononuclear cells, obtained in the first trimester of pregnancy. DNA of the CDR3: TGTGCCAGCAGCTTTACAGGGGGAAACACTGAAGCTTTCTTT. Translation: CASSFTGGNTEAFF.